The 22 T cell receptor beta chains below come from one sample, sequenced in a study of cytomegalovirus exposure and HLA in healthy donors. PCR employed 60 Vbeta and 13 Jbeta primers. Clones were read by immunoSEQ multiplex PCR, and TCRdb kept only the in-frame ones, dropping some. The table shows around 40,000 clones, with about 66% occurring only once. The sample was PBMCs. These receptors originate from a man in his forties or fifties in good health and CMV-seropositive.

The chain uses TRBV21-1 and TRBJ2-5; the DNA was not used to check the table's D call, TRBD1. TRBV21-1 is annotated as a pseudogene. The CDR3 spans 13 residues. CDR3 nucleotide sequence: TGTGCCAGCAGCGGAGCCAAGGGGGAGACCCAGTACTTC. Amino acid sequence: CASSGAKGETQYF.

Note on this clone: Other DNA sequences in the sample encode the same CDR3. The chain links TRBV6-5 to TRBJ1-5, with a tentative D call TRBD1 (5 bases). Germline CDR1 is MNHEY and CDR2 is SVGAGI. The length of the CDR3 is 13 residues. The V and J ends lost 2 bases and 5 bases respectively, with 7 bases between them. In DNA, the CDR3 is TGTGCCAGCAGTTACGACAGAGATCAGCCCCAGCATTTT. Protein: CASSYDRDQPQHF.

This clone has a handful of counts. The V and J genes are TRBV19 and TRBJ1-5, with D perhaps TRBD1 (5 bases). Per germline, CDR1 LNHDA and CDR2 SQIVND (reference sequence). The CDR3 contains 14 residues. V shed 4 bases and J shed 7 bases, with 14 bases lying between them. Here the CDR3 reads CASSTTGAGQPQHF. In nucleotides, the CDR3 is TGTGCCAGTAGTACCACGGGAGCAGGGCAGCCCCAGCATTTT. The full variable domain, completed using reference TRBV19 and TRBJ1-5, is DGGITQSPKYLFRKEGQNVTLSCEQNLNHDAMYWYRQDPGQGLRLIYYSQIVNDFQKGDIAEGYSVSREKKESFPLTVTSAQKNPTAFYLCASSTTGAGQPQHFGDGTRLSIL.

V is TRBV5-6 and J is TRBJ1-2; D gene ambiguous. The germline CDR1 and CDR2 sequences are SGHDT and YYEEEE. The CDR3 consists of 13 residues. V lost 2 bases, J lost 8 bases, and 13 bases lay in between. Written as DNA, the CDR3 is TGTGCCAGCAGCTTTCGGGATCTACGGGGCTACACCTTC. This codes for CASSFRDLRGYTF.

The CDR3 bases are TGTGCCAGCAGCCGCTCGACAGGGTCCCCTTACGAGCAGTACTTC. Residues: CASSRSTGSPYEQYF. V gene TRBV7-2 combines with J gene TRBJ2-7; 7 bases agree with TRBD1. This CDR3 contains 15 residues. From germline, CDR1 is SGHTA and CDR2 FQGNSA. The ends lost 5 bases at V and 4 bases at J; junction bases unmatched: 11.

The rearrangement joins TRBV28 to TRBJ1-1; D remains unclear. Trimming pared 3 bases from V and 0 bases from J, leaving 11 bases between. The germline gives CDR1 MDHEN, CDR2 SYDVKM. This CDR3 is 15 amino acids long. CDR3 protein: CASSLGGTMNTEAFF. CDR3 in DNA: TGTGCCAGCAGTTTGGGAGGCACCATGAACACTGAAGCTTTCTTT. Variable domain in full (rest from reference TRBV28 and TRBJ1-1): DVKVTQSSRYLVKRTGEKVFLECVQDMDHENMFWYRQDPGLGLRLIYFSYDVKMKEKGDIPEGYSVSREKKERFSLILESASTNQTSMYLCASSLGGTMNTEAFFGQGTRLTVV.

The table lists this clone with a few counts. This chain joins TRBV6-6 and TRBJ1-2, with 12 bases fitting TRBD1. CDR3 length: 15 residues. CDR1 and CDR2 from the germline V gene are MNHNY and SVGAGI (reference sequence). J was trimmed by 8 bases and V by 8 bases; bases with no gene match: 12. DNA of the CDR3: TGTGCCAGCGGGACAGGGGGCGCCAGGTCCCTCGGCTACACCTTC. It is translated as CASGTGGARSLGYTF.

This clone was recorded a few times. The chain couples TRBV4-2 to TRBJ2-1; D call uncertain. The CDR3 contains 14 residues. With 3 bases removed from V and 10 bases from J, the gap between germline ends came to 16 bases. Looked up from germline, CDR1 is LGHNA and CDR2 is YNFKEQ. The DNA for the CDR3 is TGTGCCAGCAGCCATATGAGCAAGTTACGGGAGCAGTTCTTC. Protein product: CASSHMSKLREQFF.

V is TRBV7-2 and J is TRBJ2-5; 7 positions match TRBD1. The CDR3 loop spans 16 amino acids. Germline-derived CDR1 and CDR2 are SGHTA and FQGNSA. The trim removed 1 base at V and 0 bases at J, leaving 5 bases unmatched. DNA of the CDR3: TGTGCCAGCAGCTTAGTGGCAGGGGGTAACCAAGAGACCCAGTACTTC. This translates into CASSLVAGGNQETQYF.

This rearrangement joins TRBV7-2 to TRBJ2-4, with D possibly TRBD1 on 6 matching bases. CDR3 size: 15 residues. Trimming took off 1 base at V and 2 bases at J, with 9 bases between the two ends. The V gene's germline CDR1 is SGHTA and CDR2 FQGNSA. CDR3 protein: CASSLEGTTKNIQYF. The CDR3 DNA sequence: TGTGCCAGCAGCTTAGAAGGGACAACCAAAAACATTCAGTACTTC.

This rearrangement joins TRBV10-3 to TRBJ1-4; D might be TRBD1 (5 bases). This CDR3 contains 15 residues. V gave up 6 bases and J gave up 0 bases, with 11 bases separating them. Germline CDR1 reads ENHRY; CDR2 reads SYGVKD. The CDR3 sequence: CAIRAGGATNEKLFF. The CDR3 bases are TGTGCCATCAGGGCCGGGGGGGCAACTAATGAAAAACTGTTTTTT.

A few counts support this clone. This chain joins TRBV6-9 and TRBJ1-5, with D unresolved. V lost 7 bases, J lost 6 bases, and 7 bases lay in between. Per the germline V gene, CDR1 is MNHGY and CDR2 is SVAAGI. CDR3 length equals 11 residues. CDR3 sequence (DNA): TGTGCCAGCATGCCGAGTCAGCCCCAGCATTTT. Protein: CASMPSQPQHF.

Worth noting for this clone: A read error may account for a junction end that differs from germline. DNA of the CDR3: TGTGCCTGCAGCGTAGGAGGGGGACCTATGAACACTGAAGCTTTCTTT. It specifies CACSVGGGPMNTEAFF. The V call is TRBV9, the J call TRBJ1-1; possible D gene TRBD1, 6 bases. The CDR3 has 16 residues. CDR1 and CDR2 from the germline V gene are SGDLS and YYNGEE.

V and J are TRBV6-1 and TRBJ2-3, with 14 bases lining up with TRBD2. CDR1 MNHNS and CDR2 SASEGT come from the germline V gene. With V trimmed by 4 bases and J by 4 bases, 1 base remained unmatched. CDR3 length: 15 residues. In nucleotides, the CDR3 is TGTGCCAGCAGTGCGACTAGCGGGGGGGCAGATACGCAGTATTTT. This sequence encodes CASSATSGGADTQYF.

The rearrangement joins TRBV7-8 to TRBJ2-5, with D perhaps matching TRBD2 (7 bases). The CDR3 spans 13 residues. CDR1 SGHVS and CDR2 FQNEAQ come from the germline V gene. V was shortened by 4 bases and J by 5 bases, with 11 bases between the two germline ends. This CDR3 is CASSYGGRETQYF. Here the CDR3 DNA reads TGTGCCAGCAGCTACGGGGGGCGGGAGACCCAGTACTTC.

CDR3 sequence (DNA): TGTGCCTGGAGTCGACAGGGAGGACAGCCCCAGCATTTT. Protein product: CAWSRQGGQPQHF. The V gene is TRBV30, the J gene TRBJ1-5; 7 nucleotides match TRBD1. Per the germline V gene, CDR1 is GTSNPN and CDR2 is SVGIG (reference sequence). This CDR3 contains 13 residues. V trimming: 2 bases; J trimming: 7 bases; junction bases outside the gene matches: 5. Using reference TRBV30 and TRBJ1-5 for the parts outside the CDR3, the full variable domain is SQTIHQWPATLVQPVGSPLSLECTVEGTSNPNLYWYRQAAGRGLQLLFYSVGIGQISSEVPQNLSASRPQDRQFILSSKKLLLSDSGFYLCAWSRQGGQPQHFGDGTRLSIL.

This clone was counted only a few times. The chain carries TRBV28 and TRBJ1-5, with D unclear. This CDR3 spans 12 amino acids. CDR1 is MDHEN and CDR2 is SYDVKM in the germline V gene. V was pared by 6 bases and J by 2 bases, with 5 bases between. This CDR3 is CASRAGNQPQHF. In DNA form, the CDR3 reads TGTGCCAGCAGGGCAGGCAATCAGCCCCAGCATTTT.

This clone was observed a handful of times. The rearrangement joins TRBV9 to TRBJ1-1; D possibly corresponds to TRBD1 (5 bases). The CDR3 contains 16 residues. Germline V gene sequence: CDR1 SGDLS, CDR2 YYNGEE. V dropped 3 bases and J dropped 1 base, with 16 bases sitting between them. The CDR3 is CASSAITGARNTEAFF. The CDR3 DNA reads as TGTGCCAGCAGCGCAATTACAGGAGCTAGGAACACTGAAGCTTTCTTT.

The chain combines TRBV11-3 with TRBJ1-3, with D unclear. Per germline, CDR1 SGHNT and CDR2 YENEEA. The CDR3 totals 14 residues. V lost 7 bases and J lost 4, with 14 bases in between. DNA of the CDR3: TGTGCCAGCACTACTAGGGAACCCGGAAACACCATATATTTT. It translates to CASTTREPGNTIYF.

The chain has TRBV18 and TRBJ1-1, with D possibly TRBD1 on 5 matching bases. Trimming left V 6 bases short and J 1 base short, with 9 bases between. Germline CDR1 KGHSH, CDR2 LQKENI. The CDR3 runs to 13 residues. The CDR3 coding sequence is TGTGCCAGCTCTTGGGGGGAGAACACTGAAGCTTTCTTT. As protein: CASSWGENTEAFF. The entire variable domain, with the rest obtained from reference TRBV18 and TRBJ1-1, is as follows: NAGVMQNPRHLVRRRGQEARLRCSPMKGHSHVYWYRQLPEEGLKFMVYLQKENIIDESGMPKERFSAEFPKEGPSILRIQQVVRGDSAAYFCASSWGENTEAFFGQGTRLTVV.

The V gene is TRBV4-3, the J gene TRBJ2-2, with a weak D call TRBD2 (5 bases). Germline-derived CDR1 and CDR2 are LGHNA and YSLEER. The V and J ends lost 0 bases and 5 bases respectively, with 16 bases between them. The CDR3 consists of 17 residues. The CDR3 sequence: CASSQDPAGSGTGELFF. The CDR3 DNA sequence: TGCGCCAGCAGCCAAGATCCCGCCGGGTCGGGGACCGGGGAGCTGTTTTTT.

The gene calls are TRBV4-3 and TRBJ1-6; 8 bases are a match to TRBD1. The CDR3 runs to 16 residues. The V and J ends lost 0 bases and 7 bases, in that order; junction bases with no gene match: 5. The germline V gene has CDR1 LGHNA and CDR2 YSLEER. In nucleotides, the CDR3 is TGCGCCAGCAGCCAAGAGCAGGGGGCAAACAATTCACCCCTCCACTTT. This encodes CASSQEQGANNSPLHF.